This TCR beta chain is from a study of cytomegalovirus exposure and HLA in healthy donors. Study-wide points: With DRB1 most and HLA-C fewest, TCR association rates differed between HLA loci in a later analysis. A missense DCLRE1C variant was associated with V- and J-gene trimming of TCR beta chains in a later analysis, and an independent cohort replicated the association. TCR beta V segments were, for the most part, productive about 87% or about 30% of the time in an earlier analysis.

This PCR relied on a set of 60 Vbeta primers and 13 Jbeta primers. Data came from immunoSEQ multiplex PCR; TCRdb stores just in-frame clones and leaves some out. In the table there are some 150,000 clones, over 60% of which are singletons. Germline V lookup: CDR1 SGDLS, CDR2 YYNGEE. Trimming cost V 1 base and J 0 bases, with 11 bases left between them. CDR3 size: 17 residues. On this clone itself: Its target is not known.

Sequenced: PBMCs. This TCR was recovered from a woman aged 25 to 39 in good health and CMV-seronegative. The V gene is TRBV9, the J gene TRBJ2-6; D gene unclear. CDR3 loop: CASSVWSGSSGANVLTF. As DNA, the CDR3 is TGTGCCAGCAGCGTATGGTCAGGTAGCTCTGGGGCCAACGTCCTGACTTTC.